This TCR beta chain was observed in a study of shared clonotypes between healthy human individuals. Study background: CD4 naive and memory got three plates each, CD8 naive two, CD8 memory one.

Around 220 ng DNA, tens of thousands of T cell genomes, went into each sorted-subset replicate PCR. Sequenced by immunoSEQ multiplex PCR; TCRdb stores in-frame clones only, minus some. In the table there are millions of clones, 90% to 95% of which are singletons. Naive CD8 cells comprised CD45RO-negative, CCR7-positively selected cells, excluding terminally differentiated effector memory CD45RA+ cells. Of note for this clone: Antigen: not known.

Overall study findings and caveats: Several donors shared roughly 5% of their naive CD4 clonotypes.

This clonotype was obtained from a man younger than 35 in good health. Some clones in this sample may be carry-over from other donors' samples. The sample consisted of naive CD8+ T cells from PBMCs.

CDR3 sequence reads: CASSQDTSAYNEQFF. The CDR3 DNA sequence: TGCGCCAGCAGCCAAGATACTAGCGCCTACAATGAGCAGTTCTTC. The chain is built from TRBV4-3 and TRBJ2-1, with TRBD2 matching over 7 bases. V lost 0 bases to trimming and J lost 2 bases; unmatched junction nucleotides: 1. The CDR3 is 15 amino acids. Germline lookup yields CDR1 LGHNA and CDR2 YSLEER.